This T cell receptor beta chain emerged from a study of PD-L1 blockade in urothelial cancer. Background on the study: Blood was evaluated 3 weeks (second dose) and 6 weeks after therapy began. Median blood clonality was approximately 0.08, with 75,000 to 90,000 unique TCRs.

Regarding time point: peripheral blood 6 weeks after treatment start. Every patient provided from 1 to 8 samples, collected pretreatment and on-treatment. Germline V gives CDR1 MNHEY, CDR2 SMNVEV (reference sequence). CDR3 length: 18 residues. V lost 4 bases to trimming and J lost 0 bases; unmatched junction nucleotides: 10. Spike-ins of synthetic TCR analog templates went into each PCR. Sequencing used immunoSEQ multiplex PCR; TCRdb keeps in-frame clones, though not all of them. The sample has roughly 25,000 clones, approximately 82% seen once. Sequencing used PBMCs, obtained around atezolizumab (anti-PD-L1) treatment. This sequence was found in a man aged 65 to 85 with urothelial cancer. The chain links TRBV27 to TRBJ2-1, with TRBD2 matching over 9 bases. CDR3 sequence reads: CASSSLAGDTSSYNEQFF. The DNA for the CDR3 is TGTGCCAGCAGTTCTTTAGCGGGAGACACGAGCTCCTACAATGAGCAGTTCTTC.